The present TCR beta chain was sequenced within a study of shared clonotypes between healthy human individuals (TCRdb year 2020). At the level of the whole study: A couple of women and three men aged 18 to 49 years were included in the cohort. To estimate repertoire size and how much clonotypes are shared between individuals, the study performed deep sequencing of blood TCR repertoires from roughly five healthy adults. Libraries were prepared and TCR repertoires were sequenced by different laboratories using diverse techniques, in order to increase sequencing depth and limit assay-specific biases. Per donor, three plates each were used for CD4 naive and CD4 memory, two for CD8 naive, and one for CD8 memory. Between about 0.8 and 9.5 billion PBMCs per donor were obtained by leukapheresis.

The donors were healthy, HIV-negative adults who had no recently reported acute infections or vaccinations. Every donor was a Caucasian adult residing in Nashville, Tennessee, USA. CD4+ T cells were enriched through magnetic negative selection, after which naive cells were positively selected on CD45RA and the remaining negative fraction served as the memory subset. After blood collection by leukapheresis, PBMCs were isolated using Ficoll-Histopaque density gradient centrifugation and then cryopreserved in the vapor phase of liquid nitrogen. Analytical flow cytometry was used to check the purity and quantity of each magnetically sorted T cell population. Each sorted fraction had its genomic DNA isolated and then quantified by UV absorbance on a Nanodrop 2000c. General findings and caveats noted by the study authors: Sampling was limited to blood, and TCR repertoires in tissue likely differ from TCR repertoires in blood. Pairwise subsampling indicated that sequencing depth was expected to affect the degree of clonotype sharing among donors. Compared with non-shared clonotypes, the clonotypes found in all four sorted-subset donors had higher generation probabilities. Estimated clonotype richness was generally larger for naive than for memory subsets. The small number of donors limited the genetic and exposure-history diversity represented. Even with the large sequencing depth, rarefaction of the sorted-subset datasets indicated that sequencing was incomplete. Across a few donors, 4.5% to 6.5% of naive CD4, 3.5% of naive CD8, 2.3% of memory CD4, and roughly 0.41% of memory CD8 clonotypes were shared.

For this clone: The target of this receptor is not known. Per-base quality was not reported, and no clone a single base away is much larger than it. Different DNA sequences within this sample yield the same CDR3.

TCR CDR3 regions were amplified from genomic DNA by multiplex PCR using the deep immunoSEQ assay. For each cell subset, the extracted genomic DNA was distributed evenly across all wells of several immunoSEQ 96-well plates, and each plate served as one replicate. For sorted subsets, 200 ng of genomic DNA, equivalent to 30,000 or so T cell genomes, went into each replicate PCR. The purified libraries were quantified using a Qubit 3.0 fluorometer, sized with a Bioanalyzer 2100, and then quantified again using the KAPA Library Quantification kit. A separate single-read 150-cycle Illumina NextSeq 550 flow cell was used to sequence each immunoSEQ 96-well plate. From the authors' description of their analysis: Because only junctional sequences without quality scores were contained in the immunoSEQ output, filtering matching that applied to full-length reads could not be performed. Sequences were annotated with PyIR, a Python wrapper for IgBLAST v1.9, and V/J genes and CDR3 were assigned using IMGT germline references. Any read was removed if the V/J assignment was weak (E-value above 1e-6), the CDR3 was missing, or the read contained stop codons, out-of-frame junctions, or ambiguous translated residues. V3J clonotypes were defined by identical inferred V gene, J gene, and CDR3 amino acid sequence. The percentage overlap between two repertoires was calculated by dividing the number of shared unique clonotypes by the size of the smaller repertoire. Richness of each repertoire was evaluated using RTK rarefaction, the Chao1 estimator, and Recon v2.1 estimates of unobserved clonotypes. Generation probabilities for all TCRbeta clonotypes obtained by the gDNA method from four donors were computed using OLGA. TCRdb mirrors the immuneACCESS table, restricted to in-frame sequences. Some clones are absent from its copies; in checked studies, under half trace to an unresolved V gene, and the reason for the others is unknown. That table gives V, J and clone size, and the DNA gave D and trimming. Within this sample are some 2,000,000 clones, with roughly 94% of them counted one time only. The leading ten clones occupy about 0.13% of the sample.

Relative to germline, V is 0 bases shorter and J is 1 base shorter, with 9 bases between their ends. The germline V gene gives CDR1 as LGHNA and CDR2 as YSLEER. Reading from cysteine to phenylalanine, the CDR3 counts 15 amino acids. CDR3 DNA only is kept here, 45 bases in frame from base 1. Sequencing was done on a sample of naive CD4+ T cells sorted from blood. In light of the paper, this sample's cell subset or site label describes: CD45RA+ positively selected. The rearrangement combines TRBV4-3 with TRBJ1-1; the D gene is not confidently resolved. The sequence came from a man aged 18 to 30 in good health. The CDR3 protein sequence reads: CASSQDYRGNTEAFF. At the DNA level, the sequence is TGCGCCAGCAGCCAAGATTATCGGGGGAACACTGAAGCTTTCTTT.